Sequencing of this T cell receptor beta chain was carried out in a study of cytomegalovirus exposure and HLA in healthy donors. Broader study findings: Across donors, most TCRs were seen rarely, yet some public ones were widespread.

Donors were drawn from the approximately 120-subject validation cohort, separate from the approximately 670-subject first cohort. Only in-frame clones appear in the TCRdb table, and some are missing; sequencing was by immunoSEQ multiplex PCR. The profile shows approximately 220,000 clones, 80% to 85% of them singletons. Remarks on this clone: No antigen is known for it.

V was pared by 7 bases and J by 9 bases, with 5 bases of the junction left unmatched. The CDR3 contains 14 residues. The germline V gene has CDR1 MNHEY and CDR2 SVGAGI. Material for sequencing was PBMCs. The clonotype comes from a woman aged 30 to 39 in good health and CMV-seropositive. The V and J genes are TRBV6-5 and TRBJ2-1; 14 bases are a match to TRBD2. This CDR3 is CASMGLAGEGEQFF. The CDR3, as DNA: TGTGCCAGCATGGGACTAGCGGGAGAGGGTGAGCAGTTCTTC.